The 26 T cell receptor beta chains listed next were all sequenced from one sample in a study of T cell repertoires in cytomegalovirus infection. TCRdb redid the calling of the reads with MiXCR, one entry per CDR3 protein. The profile shows roughly 860,000 distinct CDR3 sequences, 30% to 35% of them singletons. What these receptors recognize is not known. The sequences come from cultured CD8+ T cells from PBMCs, collected from culture after CMV antigen stimulation. The source of these receptors is a human donor in good health (CMV status not recorded). Some clones in this sample may be carry-over from other donors' samples.

This clonotype appeared once. The V gene is TRBV18, the J gene TRBJ2-7; TRBD2 matches 9 bases. This CDR3 spans 16 amino acids. Germline V CDR1 and CDR2: KGHSH, LQKENI. J was trimmed by 4 bases and V by 4 bases; bases with no gene match: 11. The CDR3 DNA is TGTGCCAGCTCACACCGACGACTAGCGGAGCTATACGAGCAGTACTTC. It yields the protein CASSHRRLAELYEQYF.

In this sample, this clonotype turned up once. The J gene is TRBJ2-2, the V gene TRBV6-1; D unclear. Per germline, CDR1 MNHNS and CDR2 SASEGT. The CDR3 is 16 amino acids. V was clipped by 4 bases and J by 3 bases, with 15 bases between them. Here the CDR3 DNA reads TGTGCCAGCAGTGGGGCCGGGTGGGCTGACACCGGGGAGCTGTTTTTT. Its protein is CASSGAGWADTGELFF.

The chain employs TRBV25-1 and TRBJ1-4, with D tentatively TRBD1 (5 bases). Germline V gene sequence: CDR1 MGHDK, CDR2 SYGVNS. The CDR3 is made up of 11 amino acids. Trimming took off 3 bases at V and 17 bases at J, with 13 bases between the two ends. Here the CDR3 reads CASSDNRIFFF. The CDR3 nucleotides are TGTGCCAGCAGTGACAACAGGATTTTTTTTTTT. The full variable domain, rest sourced from reference TRBV25-1 and TRBJ1-4, is EADIYQTPRYLVIGTGKKITLECSQTMGHDKMYWYQQDPGMELHLIHYSYGVNSTEKGDLSSESTVSRIRTEHFPLTLESARPSHTSQYLCASSDNRIFFFGSGTQLSVL.

This clonotype has a handful of counts. The J gene is TRBJ2-1, the V gene TRBV27; tentatively, D is TRBD1 (5 bases). The germline V gene encodes CDR1 MNHEY and CDR2 SMNVEV (reference sequence). This CDR3 is 12 amino acids long. Trimming pared 5 bases from V and 7 bases from J, leaving 9 bases between. The CDR3 nucleotides are TGTGCCAGCAGTCCGACAGTGAATGAGCAGTTCTTC. It is translated as CASSPTVNEQFF.

The table lists this clonotype with a few counts. This chain connects TRBV3-1 to TRBJ1-2, with no clear D. The CDR3 spans 17 residues. Trimming took off 1 base at V and 5 bases at J, with 20 bases between the two ends. The germline V gene encodes CDR1 LGHDT and CDR2 YNNKEL (reference sequence). CDR3 loop: CASSQVDLAGLGYGYTF. As DNA, the CDR3 is TGTGCCAGCAGCCAAGTCGACTTGGCGGGCCTGGGGTATGGCTACACCTTC.

In this sample, this clonotype turned up a few times. J is TRBJ2-3 and V is TRBV12-3 or TRBV12-4, with TRBD2 identical over 8 bases. The CDR3 spans 15 residues. Trimming at V came to 7 bases and at J to 4 bases, leaving 10 bases not matched to a gene. The CDR3 DNA sequence: TGTGCCAGCACCTACGTAGCGGGGAAACCAGATACGCAGTATTTT. It specifies CASTYVAGKPDTQYF.

Only one count was recorded for this clonotype. This sequence may be a read error, since a much larger clone differs from it by one base. The J gene is TRBJ1-1, the V gene TRBV7-6; 7 nucleotides agree with TRBD1. The CDR3 covers 14 residues. The germline CDR1 and CDR2 sequences are SGHVS and FNYEAQ. The CDR3, as DNA: TGTGCCAGCAGCCGAATGACAGGGAACACTGAAGATTTCTTT. It specifies CASSRMTGNTEDFF.

V and J are TRBV7-6 and TRBJ2-5, with 11 bases identical to TRBD2. CDR1 SGHVS and CDR2 FNYEAQ come from the germline V gene. Trimming removed 6 bases from V and 3 bases from J; junction bases left unmatched: 21. CDR3 length: 20 amino acids. The CDR3 loop is CASSLSPFSGGARIEETQYF. For the CDR3, the DNA is TGTGCCAGCAGTCTATCCCCCTTTAGCGGGGGGGCCCGAATAGAAGAGACCCAGTACTTC.

The table lists this clonotype with many counts. In DNA, the CDR3 is TGTGCCAGCAGCTTTCCTAGGGGGAATGAGCAGTTCTTC. Protein: CASSFPRGNEQFF. V gene TRBV7-2 combines with J gene TRBJ2-1, with a weak D call TRBD1 (6 bases). V was pared by 3 bases and J by 7 bases, with 10 bases between. Germline CDR1 and CDR2: SGHTA and FQGNSA. The CDR3 consists of 13 residues.

This clonotype was seen a handful of times. V usage is TRBV20-1 and J usage is TRBJ2-7; 10 positions agree with TRBD1. After removal of 1 base from V and 1 base from J, the junction contained 7 bases not matched to a gene. CDR1 and CDR2 (germline): DFQATT, SNEGSKA (reference sequence). The CDR3 length is 16 residues. CDR3 nucleotides: TGCAGTGCTAGAGGTACGGACAGGGGGGATTCCTACGAGCAGTACGTC. This codes for CSARGTDRGDSYEQYV.

This clonotype showed up just a few times. J is TRBJ2-1 and V is TRBV7-2, with TRBD1 as a possible D gene (5 bases). CDR3 length: 16 amino acids. The V end lost 0 bases, the J end lost 1 base, and 10 bases lay between the germline ends. In germline, CDR1 is SGHTA, CDR2 FQGNSA. This CDR3 reads CASSLAQGASYNEQFF. DNA of the CDR3: TGTGCCAGCAGCTTAGCCCAGGGTGCATCCTACAATGAGCAGTTCTTC.

This clonotype appeared many times. The gene calls are TRBV20-1 and TRBJ1-2; TRBD1 matches 7 bases. Germline loops: CDR1 DFQATT, CDR2 SNEGSKA (reference sequence). V lost 5 bases, J lost 6 bases, and 9 bases stayed unmatched. CDR3 length: 13 residues. The CDR3, as DNA: TGCAGTGCTCCGACAGGGTTAGGTGATGGCTACACCTTC. It specifies CSAPTGLGDGYTF.

The chain couples TRBV6-5 to TRBJ1-2; D is uncertain. Trimming pared 0 bases from V and 1 base from J, leaving 9 bases between. The CDR3 loop spans 15 amino acids. Per germline, CDR1 MNHEY and CDR2 SVGAGI. The chain's CDR3 is CASSYSWGSNYGYTF. In DNA form, the CDR3 reads TGTGCCAGCAGTTACTCGTGGGGAAGTAACTATGGCTACACCTTC.

The CDR3 DNA sequence: TGTGCCAGCAGTGAAGCGGGGACGGTCAAAGACGAGCAGTACTTC. Its translation: CASSEAGTVKDEQYF. This sequence joins TRBV2 and TRBJ2-7; D is tentatively TRBD1 or TRBD2 (5 bases each). The germline CDR1 and CDR2 sequences are SNHLY and FYNNEI. This CDR3 is 15 amino acids long. Between the trimmed V and J ends, which lost 0 bases and 5 bases, there was a span of 14 bases. Using reference TRBV2 and TRBJ2-7 for the parts outside the CDR3, the full variable domain is EPEVTQTPSHQVTQMGQEVILRCVPISNHLYFYWYRQILGQKVEFLVSFYNNEISEKSEIFDDQFSVERPDGSNFTLKIRSTKLEDSAMYFCASSEAGTVKDEQYFGPGTRLTVT.

This chain links TRBV6-5 with TRBJ2-2, with D unclear. From germline, CDR1 is MNHEY and CDR2 SVGAGI. The CDR3 has 14 amino acids. V gave up 4 bases and J gave up 4 bases, with 10 bases separating them. Written as DNA, the CDR3 is TGTGCCAGCAGTTCCCTCTACTCCACCGGGGAGCTGTTTTTT. Residues: CASSSLYSTGELFF.

This clonotype showed up just a few times. The rearrangement links TRBV6-6 to TRBJ1-1, with D possibly being TRBD1 (6 bases). This CDR3 contains 16 residues. Per germline, CDR1 MNHNY and CDR2 SVGAGI (reference sequence). Trimming cost V 3 bases and J 0 bases, with 14 bases left between them. The CDR3 spells CASSYIPGVMNTEAFF. The DNA for the CDR3 is TGTGCCAGCAGTTATATCCCAGGGGTGATGAACACTGAAGCTTTCTTT.

The V and J genes are TRBV6-2 or TRBV6-3 and TRBJ2-3; 10 bases are a match to TRBD2. V was clipped by 7 bases and J by 9 bases; unmatched bases: 13. The length of the CDR3 is 15 residues. Germline CDR1 and CDR2: MNHEY and SVGEGT. The CDR3 bases are TGTGCCAGCATAGGCCTAGCGGGGGTAAATAGGACGCAGTATTTT. This sequence encodes CASIGLAGVNRTQYF.

The sample holds a few counts of this clonotype. The rearrangement uses TRBV20-1 and TRBJ1-2; D gene uncertain. The germline V and J ends were trimmed by 6 bases and 0 bases, with 14 bases remaining between them. This CDR3 is 14 amino acids long. CDR1 DFQATT and CDR2 SNEGSKA come from the germline V gene (reference sequence). In DNA, the CDR3 is TGCAGTGCCCTGCGGACGGTAGCTAACTATGGCTACACCTTC. Amino acids: CSALRTVANYGYTF.

The chain couples TRBV28 to TRBJ1-2; possibly TRBD1 for D (6 bases). In germline, CDR1 is MDHEN, CDR2 SYDVKM. This CDR3 region has 16 residues. V shed 5 bases and J shed 4 bases, with 20 bases lying between them. The chain's CDR3 is CASSPQRQVPLYGYTF. CDR3 DNA sequence: TGTGCCAGCAGTCCACAACGACAGGTTCCCCTCTATGGCTACACCTTC.

In this sample, this clonotype turned up many times. The chain links TRBV12-3 or TRBV12-4 to TRBJ2-7, with 10 bases that match TRBD1. The V and J ends lost 5 bases and 2 bases, in that order; junction bases with no gene match: 12. This CDR3 is 17 amino acids long. The CDR3, as DNA: TGTGCCAGCAGTCGTAGCGAAGGACAGGGGGAGGCCTACGAGCAGTACTTC. This encodes CASSRSEGQGEAYEQYF.

In the case of this clonotype: The junction and the germline gene differ at one end; a read error may be behind it. The chain combines TRBV19 with TRBJ2-3; 8 bases line up with TRBD2. This CDR3 has 17 residues. Germline V gives CDR1 LNHDA, CDR2 SQIVND (reference sequence). DNA of the CDR3: TGTGTCAGTAGTGGTCGCGGGGGGACCCAGTTCACAGATACGCAGTATTTT. It encodes CVSSGRGGTQFTDTQYF.

The chain joins TRBV5-4 to TRBJ1-1; D might be TRBD1 (5 bases). The CDR3 totals 16 residues. V shed 6 bases and J shed 4 bases, with 22 bases lying between them. From germline, CDR1 is SGHNT and CDR2 YYREEE (reference sequence). The CDR3 DNA is TGTGCCAGCAACCTAGGAGAGGGGAAAAAAGGCACTGAAGCTTTCTTT. Protein: CASNLGEGKKGTEAFF.

The chain joins TRBV9 to TRBJ2-1, with TRBD1 identical over 7 bases. Germline loops: CDR1 SGDLS, CDR2 YYNGEE. V lost 3 bases, J lost 2 bases, and 8 bases stayed unmatched. CDR3 length: 16 amino acids. The CDR3 DNA reads as TGTGCCAGCAGCGCCGTCTCCGGGACAGCCTACAATGAGCAGTTCTTC. It codes for CASSAVSGTAYNEQFF.

The gene calls are TRBV12-5 and TRBJ1-1; the D is unclear. The V end lost 6 bases, the J end lost 0 bases, and 8 bases lay between the germline ends. CDR3 length: 13 amino acids. The V gene's germline CDR1 is LGHNT and CDR2 FRNRAP. For the CDR3, the DNA is TGTGCTAGTGGGCGGGGAATGAACACTGAAGCTTTCTTT. It translates to CASGRGMNTEAFF.

V gene TRBV27 combines with J gene TRBJ2-1; TRBD1 or TRBD2 may be the D gene (6 bases each). Germline CDR1 MNHEY, CDR2 SMNVEV (reference sequence). The length of the CDR3 is 12 residues. V was cut by 8 bases and J by 8 bases, with 13 bases left in between. CDR3 loop: CASSGAKDEQFF. DNA of the CDR3: TGTGCCAGCTCGGGGGCCAAGGATGAGCAGTTCTTC.

This clonotype was seen a handful of times. The V gene is TRBV6-5, the J gene TRBJ1-6; no clear D gene. Germline-derived CDR1 and CDR2 are MNHEY and SVGAGI. The CDR3 consists of 15 residues. Trimming took 6 bases from V and 10 from J, leaving 19 bases between them. This CDR3 is CASSFGRALESPLHF. The CDR3 DNA follows: TGTGCCAGCAGCTTCGGACGGGCCCTGGAATCACCCCTCCACTTT.